This T cell receptor (beta chain) was retrieved from a study of blood T cell repertoires in COVID-19. On the study more broadly: The United States, Italy and Spain were the sources of the acute and convalescent COVID-19 samples. The cDNA or gDNA used as material had been derived from T cells, B-cell-depleted T cells, or PBMCs.

J gave up 0 bases and V 5 bases, and 9 bases lay outside the gene matches. The germline CDR1 and CDR2 sequences are MDHEN and SYDVKM. The CDR3 length is 17 residues. Original processing notes: Reference gene primer amplification in the assay estimated nucleated cell counts. Data came from immunoSEQ multiplex PCR; TCRdb stores just in-frame clones and leaves some out. Clone size and V and J calls were adopted from that table, with D and trimming inferred from the DNA. The sample has roughly 29,000 clones; 83% are singletons. The receptor comes from a man between 70 and 80 years old with active COVID-19. V usage is TRBV28 and J usage is TRBJ1-4, with TRBD1 matching over 7 bases. Source material: peripheral blood. CDR3 in amino acids: CASSPAGTAATNEKLFF. The CDR3 DNA follows: TGTGCCAGCAGTCCCGCCGGGACAGCTGCAACTAATGAAAAACTGTTTTTT.